Below are 24 T cell receptor beta chains sequenced from a single sample in a study of blood T cell repertoires in COVID-19. Sequenced by immunoSEQ multiplex PCR; TCRdb stores in-frame clones only, minus some. Seen here are approximately 86,000 clones, roughly nine tenths observed once, and the top ten hold 7.5% to 9.5%. The sample consisted of peripheral blood. These receptor sequences come from a man aged 50 to 59 with acute or convalescent COVID-19.

There are a few counts of this clone. This chain joins TRBV18 and TRBJ1-6; TRBD1 is a possible D gene (5 bases). The V gene lost 4 bases and the J gene lost 7 bases, with 20 bases spanning the gap. CDR1 is KGHSH and CDR2 is LQKENI in the germline V gene. There are 17 residues in the CDR3. CDR3 loop: CASSLLPEGFDNSPLHF. DNA of the CDR3: TGTGCCAGCTCACTCCTCCCGGAGGGGTTTGACAATTCACCCCTCCACTTT.

The chain carries TRBV9 and TRBJ1-1; 8 bases are shared with TRBD1. This CDR3 spans 15 amino acids. V lost 5 bases and J lost 6; bases outside the gene matches: 12. Germline V lookup: CDR1 SGDLS, CDR2 YYNGEE. The DNA for the CDR3 is TGTGCCAGCAGGAAACTTACAGGGGGGTCGTCTGAAGCTTTCTTT. It translates to CASRKLTGGSSEAFF.

The chain carries TRBV2 and TRBJ1-4; no firm D call. CDR1 is SNHLY, CDR2 FYNNEI, per germline. The CDR3 is 15 amino acids. Trimming left V 7 bases short and J 0 bases short, with 12 bases between. The CDR3 reads CASKLSSATNEKLFF. The CDR3 DNA sequence: TGTGCCAGCAAATTATCGAGTGCAACTAATGAAAAACTGTTTTTT.

V gene TRBV13 combines with J gene TRBJ1-5; TRBD1 aligns across 7 bases. The CDR3 extends over 14 amino acids. The V gene's germline CDR1 is PRHDT and CDR2 FYEKMQ (reference sequence). With V trimmed by 0 bases and J by 6 bases, 2 bases remained unmatched. CDR3 DNA sequence: TGTGCCAGCAGCTTAGGGACAGGGACTCAGCCCCAGCATTTT. This translates into CASSLGTGTQPQHF.

The genes are TRBV18 and TRBJ1-2; no clear D gene. Trimming removed 1 base at V and 4 bases at J, with 10 bases between. The CDR3 sequence is 14 residues long. Per germline, CDR1 KGHSH and CDR2 LQKENI. The CDR3: CASSPQLQRYGYTF. The CDR3 bases are TGTGCCAGCTCACCACAGTTACAACGCTATGGCTACACCTTC.

This chain uses TRBV6-6 with TRBJ2-1; TRBD2 might be the D (6 bases). The germline CDR1 and CDR2 sequences are MNHNY and SVGAGI (reference sequence). The CDR3 is 12 amino acids. V was trimmed by 8 bases and J by 9 bases, leaving 14 bases between them. The CDR3, as DNA: TGTGCCAGCGGGGGGTCAGTGGGTGAGCAGTTCTTC. It yields the protein CASGGSVGEQFF.

The V and J genes are TRBV4-1 and TRBJ2-3; 10 nucleotides align to TRBD1. Germline V gene sequence: CDR1 MGHRA, CDR2 YSYEKL. CDR3 length: 14 amino acids. The ends lost 5 bases at V and 5 bases at J; junction bases unmatched: 4. CDR3 coding DNA: TGCGCCAGCAGCAGGGACAGGGGACGAGATACGCAGTATTTT. Amino acid sequence: CASSRDRGRDTQYF.

V usage is TRBV5-1 and J usage is TRBJ1-6; 9 positions agree with TRBD1. V was pared by 8 bases and J by 7 bases, with 10 bases of the junction left unmatched. Germline V gene lookup returns CDR1 SGHRS and CDR2 YFSETQ. The CDR3 is 15 amino acids. Here the CDR3 reads CASTGTGSRNSPLHF. For the CDR3, the DNA is TGCGCCAGTACTGGGACAGGGTCTCGGAATTCACCCCTCCACTTT.

The gene calls are TRBV7-9 and TRBJ1-4; no clear D gene. The CDR3 spans 13 residues. V dropped 3 bases and J dropped 8 bases, with 10 bases sitting between them. The germline gives CDR1 SEHNR, CDR2 FQNEAQ (reference sequence). The CDR3: CASSFMFGEKLFF. CDR3 coding DNA: TGTGCCAGCAGCTTTATGTTTGGCGAAAAACTGTTTTTT.

This sequence joins TRBV14 and TRBJ1-6; 9 nucleotides line up with TRBD1. This CDR3 has 16 residues. Germline V lookup: CDR1 SGHDN, CDR2 FVKESK. The V gene end was trimmed by 3 bases and the J gene end by 7 bases; junction bases not matched to a gene: 7. The CDR3 protein is CASSHPRGTGNSPLHF. Written as DNA, the CDR3 is TGTGCCAGCAGCCACCCCCGGGGGACAGGGAATTCACCCCTCCACTTT.

This clone was observed once. This chain uses TRBV6-5 with TRBJ1-5; TRBD1 aligns across 8 bases. V lost 6 bases, J lost 2 bases, and 3 bases stayed unmatched. The germline gives CDR1 MNHEY, CDR2 SVGAGI. This CDR3 is 14 amino acids long. For the CDR3, the DNA is TGTGCCAGCAGGTCGGGACAGGGCAATCAGCCCCAGCATTTT. Translation gives CASRSGQGNQPQHF.

Here the CDR3 reads CASRPGQGIYGYTF. The CDR3, as DNA: TGTGCCAGCCGGCCGGGACAGGGGATCTATGGCTACACCTTC. The chain has TRBV28 and TRBJ1-2; 10 nucleotides match TRBD1. V shed 8 bases, J shed 4 bases, and the junction held 7 bases outside the gene matches. The CDR3 covers 14 residues. CDR1 MDHEN and CDR2 SYDVKM come from the germline V gene.

This clone was counted between two and nine times. J is TRBJ2-1 and V is TRBV4-1; D may be TRBD2 (5 bases). The V gene's germline CDR1 is MGHRA and CDR2 YSYEKL. The CDR3 spans 13 residues. Trimming pared 3 bases from V and 9 bases from J, leaving 12 bases between. CDR3 sequence reads: CASSHGLVFEQFF. CDR3 nucleotides: TGCGCCAGCAGCCACGGACTCGTTTTTGAGCAGTTCTTC.

The chain couples TRBV6-5 to TRBJ2-6, with D maybe TRBD1 (6 bases). CDR3 size: 15 residues. The V gene lost 4 bases and the J gene lost 4 bases, with 11 bases spanning the gap. Germline V gives CDR1 MNHEY, CDR2 SVGAGI. CDR3 sequence: CASSSRGSGANVLTF. CDR3 nucleotides: TGTGCCAGCAGTTCTAGGGGGTCCGGGGCCAACGTCCTGACTTTC.

The gene calls are TRBV4-2 and TRBJ1-2; D might be TRBD1 (5 bases). Between the trimmed V and J ends, which lost 1 base and 7 bases, there was a span of 16 bases. The CDR3 is made up of 15 amino acids. The germline V gene has CDR1 LGHNA and CDR2 YNFKEQ. The CDR3 reads CASSQAGGEASGYTF. The CDR3, as DNA: TGTGCCAGCAGCCAAGCCGGGGGGGAGGCCAGTGGCTACACCTTC.

V usage is TRBV2 and J usage is TRBJ1-5; 7 nucleotides match TRBD1. Losses at the gene ends were 5 bases for V and 0 bases for J; bases not matched to a gene: 7. The CDR3 contains 16 residues. The germline CDR1 and CDR2 sequences are SNHLY and FYNNEI. The CDR3 loop is CASSRDRTYSNQPQHF. CDR3 DNA: TGTGCCAGCAGTAGGGACAGAACCTATAGCAATCAGCCCCAGCATTTT.

The V call is TRBV28, the J call TRBJ1-4, with D perhaps matching TRBD1 (5 bases). V lost 4 bases, J lost 6 bases, and 12 bases lay in between. Germline loops: CDR1 MDHEN, CDR2 SYDVKM. The CDR3 covers 14 residues. CDR3 DNA sequence: TGTGCCAGCAGTTCCCCGACAGTGGATGAAAAACTGTTTTTT. Its protein product is CASSSPTVDEKLFF.

This chain links TRBV9 with TRBJ1-6, with TRBD1 as a possible D gene (5 bases). Germline-derived CDR1 and CDR2 are SGDLS and YYNGEE. The CDR3 runs to 17 residues. V shed 0 bases and J shed 0 bases, with 10 bases lying between them. The CDR3 coding sequence is TGTGCCAGCAGCGTAGACGGGGGAAGCTCCTATAATTCACCCCTCCACTTT. Residues: CASSVDGGSSYNSPLHF.

This chain joins TRBV5-4 and TRBJ2-3; perhaps TRBD2 as D (6 bases). Trimming left V 1 base short and J 6 bases short, with 12 bases between. Per germline, CDR1 SGHNT and CDR2 YYREEE (reference sequence). The CDR3 extends over 14 amino acids. CDR3 nucleotide sequence: TGTGCCAGCAGCTTGACTAGCTGGGGCGATACGCAGTATTTT. Its protein is CASSLTSWGDTQYF.

In this sample, this clone turned up once. The V call is TRBV29-1, the J call TRBJ2-3; 7 positions agree with TRBD2. The germline V gene encodes CDR1 SQVTM and CDR2 ANQGSEA. V lost 2 bases to trimming and J lost 6 bases; unmatched junction nucleotides: 5. The CDR3 spans 13 residues. CDR3 region: CSVEQGGSDTQYF. For the CDR3, the DNA is TGCAGCGTTGAACAGGGAGGGTCGGATACGCAGTATTTT.

This chain's CDR3 is CASSGTGGFVAFF. CDR3 sequence (DNA): TGTGCCAGCAGCGGGACAGGGGGATTTGTTGCTTTCTTT. This chain connects TRBV6-6 to TRBJ1-1; 11 nucleotides align to TRBD1. Germline values: CDR1 MNHNY, CDR2 SVGAGI (reference sequence). The CDR3 is 13 amino acids. V lost 6 bases, J lost 11 bases, and 8 bases stayed unmatched.

In its sample, this clone was seen once. The rearrangement joins TRBV5-4 to TRBJ1-6, with D uncertain. CDR1 SGHNT and CDR2 YYREEE come from the germline V gene (reference sequence). This CDR3 region has 15 residues. The V and J ends lost 0 bases and 0 bases respectively, with 4 bases between them. The CDR3: CASSLGSSYNSPLHF. The CDR3 coding sequence is TGTGCCAGCAGCTTGGGGAGCTCCTATAATTCACCCCTCCACTTT.

This rearrangement joins TRBV5-4 to TRBJ1-2; D may be TRBD1 (5 bases). The germline CDR1 and CDR2 sequences are SGHNT and YYREEE (reference sequence). The CDR3 extends over 15 amino acids. The V gene lost 4 bases and the J gene lost 0 bases, with 13 bases spanning the gap. The CDR3 protein is CASSLVGGANYGYTF. In DNA form, the CDR3 reads TGTGCCAGCAGCCTCGTGGGGGGGGCTAACTATGGCTACACCTTC.

This clone was seen a single time. This sequence joins TRBV5-6 and TRBJ2-7, with 11 positions matching TRBD2. The CDR3 has 15 amino acids. The V gene's germline CDR1 is SGHDT and CDR2 YYEEEE. After removal of 1 base from V and 5 bases from J, the junction contained 5 bases not matched to a gene. The CDR3 reads CASSLRASGGHEQYV. In nucleotides, the CDR3 is TGTGCCAGCAGCTTGAGGGCTAGCGGGGGGCACGAGCAGTACGTC.